Below, 20 T cell receptor beta chains from the same sample are listed, as sequenced in a study of early stage breast cancer tumors. TCRdb's copy holds only in-frame clones and misses some; the assay was immunoSEQ multiplex PCR. This repertoire shows over 25,000 clones, roughly two thirds found once; its top ten account for around 33%. The sequenced material came from blood. All receptors come from a person in their fifties with breast cancer.

This rearrangement joins TRBV28 to TRBJ2-1; D remains unclear. Germline loops: CDR1 MDHEN, CDR2 SYDVKM. The V and J ends lost 8 bases and 1 base respectively, with 9 bases between them. This CDR3 spans 13 amino acids. This CDR3 is CASRSYSYNEQFF. The CDR3 DNA sequence: TGTGCCAGCCGGTCTTATTCCTACAATGAGCAGTTCTTC.

This clone appeared once. Here the CDR3 reads CASSWEAAADTQYF. The CDR3 DNA reads as TGTGCCAGCAGCTGGGAGGCCGCCGCAGATACGCAGTATTTT. The chain couples TRBV9 to TRBJ2-3, with D maybe TRBD2 (6 bases). The length of the CDR3 is 14 residues. V shed 4 bases and J shed 4 bases, with 13 bases lying between them. The germline gives CDR1 SGDLS, CDR2 YYNGEE.

The CDR3 region is CASSATSGDDNIQYF. In DNA, the CDR3 is TGTGCCAGCAGCGCGACTAGCGGGGACGATAACATTCAGTACTTC. V is TRBV7-6 and J is TRBJ2-4, with 11 bases lining up with TRBD2. CDR3 size: 15 residues. Germline loops: CDR1 SGHVS, CDR2 FNYEAQ. V was clipped by 5 bases and J by 7 bases; unmatched bases: 7.

J is TRBJ1-1 and V is TRBV5-1; 10 bases agree with TRBD1. The CDR3 spans 13 residues. V gave up 9 bases and J gave up 1 base; unmatched junction bases: 3. Germline V gene lookup returns CDR1 SGHRS and CDR2 YFSETQ. The CDR3 bases are TGCGCCACCGGGACAGGGGAGAACACTGAAGCTTTCTTT. Translated: CATGTGENTEAFF.

The CDR3 nucleotides are TGTGCCAGCAGTCGGGGAGGGGGAACGTACGAGCAGTACTTC. Translating gives CASSRGGGTYEQYF. This chain connects TRBV28 to TRBJ2-7, with D perhaps TRBD2 (7 bases). CDR3 size: 14 residues. Germline loops: CDR1 MDHEN, CDR2 SYDVKM. Trimming stripped 5 bases from V and 4 bases from J, with 15 bases between.

This clone appeared a few times. The chain is built from TRBV4-1 and TRBJ2-7; 10 bases fit TRBD2. The CDR3 totals 16 residues. Per the germline V gene, CDR1 is MGHRA and CDR2 is YSYEKL. The J segment lost 0 bases and the V segment lost 1 base, leaving 3 bases of the junction unmatched. The DNA of the CDR3 is TGCGCCAGCAGCCAAGGACTAGCGGGTAGCTCCTACGAGCAGTACTTC. Translation: CASSQGLAGSSYEQYF.

The chain joins TRBV30 to TRBJ1-4; 10 bases are a match to TRBD1. The CDR3 totals 15 residues. Germline CDR1 is GTSNPN and CDR2 is SVGIG (reference sequence). J lost 8 bases, V lost 1 base, and 7 bases had no gene match. CDR3 loop: CAWSAYDRGQEKLFF. CDR3 in DNA: TGTGCCTGGAGTGCCTACGACAGGGGGCAGGAAAAACTGTTTTTT.

The chain is built from TRBV30 and TRBJ1-1; D is unclear. This CDR3 has 13 residues. CDR1 GTSNPN and CDR2 SVGIG come from the germline V gene (reference sequence). Trimming took 1 base from V and 4 from J, leaving 10 bases between them. Here the CDR3 reads CAWSGFLGTEAFF. The DNA of the CDR3 is TGTGCCTGGAGTGGTTTTCTCGGCACTGAAGCTTTCTTT.

This chain links TRBV7-9 with TRBJ2-7; the match to TRBD1 covers 8 bases. V shed 6 bases, J shed 2 bases, and the junction held 0 bases outside the gene matches. The germline V gene encodes CDR1 SEHNR and CDR2 FQNEAQ (reference sequence). There are 12 residues in the CDR3. DNA of the CDR3: TGTGCCAGCAGACAGGGGGCCTACGAGCAGTACTTC. It codes for CASRQGAYEQYF.

The chain is built from TRBV18 and TRBJ2-5; TRBD2 is a possible D gene (5 bases). Trimming left V 3 bases short and J 5 bases short, with 10 bases between. The length of the CDR3 is 13 residues. In germline, CDR1 is KGHSH, CDR2 LQKENI. CDR3 in amino acids: CASSPPGSETQYF. In DNA, the CDR3 is TGTGCCAGCTCACCCCCGGGGTCCGAGACCCAGTACTTC.

The chain uses TRBV7-6 and TRBJ1-1; tentatively, D is TRBD1 (5 bases). Trimming took 7 bases from V and 4 from J, leaving 13 bases between them. CDR1 SGHVS and CDR2 FNYEAQ come from the germline V gene. This CDR3 has 13 amino acids. CDR3 region: CASTGVESTEAFF. DNA of the CDR3: TGTGCCAGCACGGGGGTAGAGAGCACTGAAGCTTTCTTT.

The chain couples TRBV6-5 to TRBJ2-7; possible D gene TRBD2, 6 bases. The CDR3 is 13 residues long. V was cut by 7 bases and J by 0 bases, with 10 bases left in between. Looked up from germline, CDR1 is MNHEY and CDR2 is SVGAGI. The CDR3: CASTGLSSYEQYF. The DNA of the CDR3 is TGTGCCAGCACGGGACTTTCCTCCTACGAGCAGTACTTC.

The chain carries TRBV19 and TRBJ2-2, with D possibly matching TRBD1 (6 bases). Trimming pared 5 bases from V and 6 bases from J, leaving 19 bases between. The CDR3 spans 16 residues. Germline assignment: CDR1 LNHDA and CDR2 SQIVND (reference sequence). The CDR3 coding sequence is TGTGCCAGTAGTCCGGGACACCTAACAATACCCGGGGAGCTGTTTTTT. It codes for CASSPGHLTIPGELFF.

The rearrangement joins TRBV15 to TRBJ1-5; D ambiguous. CDR3 size: 13 residues. Trimming removed 9 bases from V and 3 bases from J, with 12 bases in between. Germline V gene data show CDR1 as LNHNV and CDR2 as YYDKDF (reference sequence). CDR3 sequence (DNA): TGTGCCACTATGGGGTCCTACAATCAGCCCCAGCATTTT. Translation: CATMGSYNQPQHF. Combining the CDR3 with reference TRBV15 and TRBJ1-5 gives the whole variable domain DAMVIQNPRYQVTQFGKPVTLSCSQTLNHNVMYWYQQKSSQAPKLLFHYYDKDFNNEADTPDNFQSRRPNTSFCFLDIRSPGLGDTAMYLCATMGSYNQPQHFGDGTRLSIL.

This rearrangement joins TRBV6-6 to TRBJ2-1; the D gene is possibly TRBD2 (5 bases). The length of the CDR3 is 16 residues. The germline gives CDR1 MNHNY, CDR2 SVGAGI (reference sequence). Trimming removed 4 bases from V and 4 bases from J, with 17 bases in between. DNA for the CDR3: TGTGCCAGCAGTTCGGCTCCGGCGGGCGAATACAATGAGCAGTTCTTC. It is translated as CASSSAPAGEYNEQFF.

This chain uses TRBV5-1 with TRBJ2-7, with 9 bases aligning to TRBD1. This CDR3 has 15 residues. CDR1 is SGHRS, CDR2 YFSETQ, per germline. The ends lost 6 bases at V and 6 bases at J; junction bases unmatched: 13. The CDR3 nucleotides read TGCGCCAGCACCTCGACGGGACAGGGAGGTCTCGAGCAGTACTTC. Translation: CASTSTGQGGLEQYF.

The gene calls are TRBV9 and TRBJ2-5, with TRBD2 matching 13 bases. The trim removed 0 bases at V and 4 bases at J, leaving 6 bases unmatched. This CDR3 has 17 amino acids. Germline assignment: CDR1 SGDLS and CDR2 YYNGEE. Here the CDR3 DNA reads TGTGCCAGCAGCGTAGGACTAGCGGGAGGTAGGGTAGAGACCCAGTACTTC. Protein sequence: CASSVGLAGGRVETQYF.

J is TRBJ1-5 and V is TRBV27; maybe TRBD1 (6 bases). Trimming shortened V by 5 bases and J by 2 bases, and 13 bases separated the two germline ends. The CDR3 runs to 15 residues. Germline V gives CDR1 MNHEY, CDR2 SMNVEV (reference sequence). CDR3 sequence reads: CASSPGARGNQPQHF. The CDR3 region has the DNA TGTGCCAGCAGTCCGGGGGCTAGAGGCAATCAGCCCCAGCATTTT.

This sequence joins TRBV19 and TRBJ1-5, with 10 bases that match TRBD1. V shed 4 bases, J shed 1 base, and the junction held 7 bases outside the gene matches. Germline values: CDR1 LNHDA, CDR2 SQIVND (reference sequence). The CDR3 contains 17 residues. CDR3 bases: TGTGCCAGTAGTACCACCGGGACAGGGGTGAGCAATCAGCCCCAGCATTTT. Encoded protein: CASSTTGTGVSNQPQHF. Together with reference TRBV19 and TRBJ1-5, the CDR3 gives the full variable domain: DGGITQSPKYLFRKEGQNVTLSCEQNLNHDAMYWYRQDPGQGLRLIYYSQIVNDFQKGDIAEGYSVSREKKESFPLTVTSAQKNPTAFYLCASSTTGTGVSNQPQHFGDGTRLSIL.

The chain combines TRBV16 with TRBJ2-2; D ambiguous. The germline gives CDR1 KGHSY, CDR2 FQNENV. The CDR3 extends over 16 amino acids. V gave up 0 bases and J gave up 1 base, with 9 bases separating them. CDR3 coding DNA: TGTGCCAGCAGCCAATCTAAAGGGAAGAACACCGGGGAGCTGTTTTTT. Protein sequence: CASSQSKGKNTGELFF. The full variable domain, its missing parts supplied by reference TRBV16 and TRBJ2-2, is GEEVAQTPKHLVRGEGQKAKLYCAPIKGHSYVFWYQQVLKNEFKFLISFQNENVFDETGMPKERFSAKCLPNSPCSLEIQATKLEDSAVYFCASSQSKGKNTGELFFGEGSRLTVL.